The 16 T cell receptor beta chains below come from one sample, sequenced in a study of patients and donors after allogeneic stem cell transplantation. TCRdb fed the RT-PCR reads into MiXCR, producing one record per CDR3 protein. In the table there are about 410,000 distinct CDR3 sequences, roughly 16% of which are singletons. Sample: blood, either unsorted or a sorted T cell fraction (not recorded which). These receptors were taken from a human donor who was either an allogeneic HSCT recipient or a stem cell or donor lymphocyte infusion donor (not recorded which). It is not recorded whose cells these are; they may come from a transplant donor.

The chain has TRBV15 and TRBJ1-1; D is uncertain. This CDR3 has 14 amino acids. V was pared by 0 bases and J by 1 base, with 6 bases between. Germline lookup yields CDR1 LNHNV and CDR2 YYDKDF (reference sequence). The CDR3 is CATSRDVWNTEAFF. CDR3 bases: TGTGCCACCAGCAGAGATGTGTGGAACACTGAAGCTTTCTTT.

This clonotype was counted a few times. The chain joins TRBV3-1 to TRBJ1-1; no definite D call. The CDR3 length is 14 residues. Trimming stripped 8 bases from V and 1 base from J, with 14 bases between. CDR1 LGHDT and CDR2 YNNKEL come from the germline V gene (reference sequence). The chain's CDR3 is CASQARLGNTEAFF. CDR3 coding DNA: TGTGCCAGCCAAGCCAGGCTCGGGAACACTGAAGCTTTCTTT.

This clonotype was seen ten or more times. V and J are TRBV4-1 and TRBJ1-1; tentatively, D is TRBD1 (6 bases). CDR1 MGHRA and CDR2 YSYEKL come from the germline V gene. Trimming left V 4 bases short and J 4 bases short, with 16 bases between. The CDR3 runs to 15 residues. CDR3 nucleotide sequence: TGCGCCAGCAGCCCACTGACAGGATTACGCACTGAAGCTTTCTTT. Translation gives CASSPLTGLRTEAFF.

The chain uses TRBV7-2 and TRBJ2-3; TRBD2 matches at 8 bases. This CDR3 is built from 14 residues. CDR1 is SGHTA, CDR2 FQGNSA, per germline. J gave up 5 bases and V 5 bases, and 6 bases lay outside the gene matches. The CDR3 DNA reads as TGTGCCAGCAGCAAGGGACTAGTGGGAGATACGCAGTATTTT. It encodes CASSKGLVGDTQYF.

The chain joins TRBV20-1 to TRBJ2-2, with 8 bases matching TRBD2. The V gene end was trimmed by 3 bases and the J gene end by 6 bases; junction bases not matched to a gene: 12. Germline CDR1 DFQATT, CDR2 SNEGSKA (reference sequence). This CDR3 is 16 amino acids long. The CDR3: CSASSPSGSGSGELFF. The DNA for the CDR3 is TGCAGTGCTAGCTCCCCCAGCGGGAGCGGGTCCGGGGAGCTGTTTTTT.

Only a few counts were recorded for this clonotype. The V and J genes are TRBV15 and TRBJ2-1, with D possibly TRBD2 on 6 matching bases. The germline V gene has CDR1 LNHNV and CDR2 YYDKDF (reference sequence). The CDR3 extends over 13 amino acids. Deletions cut 8 bases from V and 7 bases from J, with 15 bases between. The CDR3 DNA reads TGTGCCACCGGGGCGGGAAGTCGTAATGAGCAGTTCTTC. This translates into CATGAGSRNEQFF.

This chain links TRBV5-1 with TRBJ2-5, with a possible D match to TRBD2 (5 bases). The V gene lost 1 base and the J gene lost 5 bases, with 15 bases spanning the gap. The CDR3 length is 15 residues. Germline values: CDR1 SGHRS, CDR2 YFSETQ. CDR3: CASSLRRTPGETQYF. The CDR3 nucleotides are TGCGCCAGCAGCTTGAGGCGCACGCCGGGGGAGACCCAGTACTTC.

This chain connects TRBV19 to TRBJ2-1; no definite D call. V lost 5 bases, J lost 7 bases, and 12 bases lay in between. Germline CDR1 reads LNHDA; CDR2 reads SQIVND (reference sequence). This CDR3 comprises 13 residues. This CDR3 is CASSPSVPNEQFF. The CDR3 nucleotides are TGTGCCAGTAGTCCCTCCGTCCCTAATGAGCAGTTCTTC.

This chain connects TRBV7-2 to TRBJ2-7; the D is unclear. Germline V gives CDR1 SGHTA, CDR2 FQGNSA. The CDR3 is made up of 14 amino acids. The V end lost 2 bases, the J end lost 2 bases, and 10 bases lay between the germline ends. CDR3 sequence: CASSLRQVTYEQYF. CDR3 sequence (DNA): TGTGCCAGCAGCTTAAGGCAGGTGACCTACGAGCAGTACTTC. The full variable domain, in which reference TRBV7-2 and TRBJ2-7 provide the parts outside the CDR3, is GAGVSQSPSNKVTEKGKDVELRCDPISGHTALYWYRQSLGQGLEFLIYFQGNSAPDKSGLPSDRFSAERTGGSVSTLTIQRTQQEDSAVYLCASSLRQVTYEQYFGPGTRLTVT.

This chain joins TRBV20-1 and TRBJ2-7; 7 nucleotides match TRBD2. Looked up from germline, CDR1 is DFQATT and CDR2 is SNEGSKA (reference sequence). The CDR3 has 13 amino acids. Trimming cost V 3 bases and J 11 bases; bases outside gene matches: 13. The CDR3 region is CSARTGGIQMEYF. DNA for the CDR3: TGCAGTGCTAGGACCGGGGGGATCCAGATGGAGTACTTC.

Of note for this clonotype: At one of its ends the junction is not consistent with the germline gene, which may arise from a read error. This rearrangement joins TRBV30 to TRBJ1-2; D is ambiguous. The germline V gene has CDR1 GTSNPN and CDR2 SVGIG (reference sequence). The CDR3 covers 11 residues. CDR3 amino acids: CAWSERVVFSF. In nucleotides, the CDR3 is TGTGCCTGGAGTGAAAGGGTGGTGTTTTCCTTC. Supplemented by reference TRBV30 and TRBJ1-2, the full variable domain reads SQTIHQWPATLVQPVGSPLSLECTVEGTSNPNLYWYRQAAGRGLQLLFYSVGIGQISSEVPQNLSASRPQDRQFILSSKKLLLSDSGFYLCAWSERVVFSFGSGTRLTVV.

In this sample, this clonotype turned up a few times. The gene calls are TRBV11-2 and TRBJ2-1; TRBD1 is a possible D gene (5 bases). Between the trimmed V and J ends, which lost 1 base and 0 bases, there was a span of 7 bases. This CDR3 is built from 15 residues. Germline loops: CDR1 SGHAT, CDR2 FQNNGV. This CDR3 is CASSLGGLSYNEQFF. As DNA, the CDR3 is TGTGCCAGCAGCTTAGGGGGCCTCTCCTACAATGAGCAGTTCTTC.

There are a few counts of this clonotype. The rearrangement uses TRBV7-3 and TRBJ1-5, with D unresolved. CDR1 is SGHTA and CDR2 is FQGTGA in the germline V gene. CDR3 length: 13 residues. V dropped 1 base and J dropped 10 bases, with 11 bases sitting between them. Here the CDR3 DNA reads TGTGCCAGCAGCTTAAATGTGGGTGGACCCCAGCATTTT. Amino acids: CASSLNVGGPQHF.

The chain joins TRBV5-1 to TRBJ1-6, with 7 bases aligning to TRBD1. The CDR3 runs to 15 residues. The V segment lost 5 bases and the J segment 2 bases; nucleotides outside the gene matches: 4. The germline CDR1 and CDR2 sequences are SGHRS and YFSETQ. The CDR3 region is CASRTTGTYNSPLHF. For the CDR3, the DNA is TGCGCCAGCAGGACGACAGGGACCTATAATTCACCCCTCCACTTT. Combining the CDR3 with reference TRBV5-1 and TRBJ1-6 gives the whole variable domain KAGVTQTPRYLIKTRGQQVTLSCSPISGHRSVSWYQQTPGQGLQFLFEYFSETQRNKGNFPGRFSGRQFSNSRSEMNVSTLELGDSALYLCASRTTGTYNSPLHFGNGTRLTVT.

This chain uses TRBV20-1 with TRBJ1-1; no clear D. This CDR3 is 14 amino acids long. Germline-derived CDR1 and CDR2 are DFQATT and SNEGSKA (reference sequence). With 5 bases removed from V and 0 bases from J, the gap between germline ends came to 13 bases. CDR3 coding DNA: TGCAGTGCTTCCGCCCCGGGGATGAACACTGAAGCTTTCTTT. This sequence encodes CSASAPGMNTEAFF.

This clonotype was counted a single time. CDR3 loop: CASSLALQTTEAFF. CDR3 bases: TGTGCCAGCAGCTTAGCCCTTCAGACCACTGAAGCTTTCTTT. V gene TRBV7-9 combines with J gene TRBJ1-1; no firm D call. The CDR3 extends over 14 amino acids. The germline gives CDR1 SEHNR, CDR2 FQNEAQ (reference sequence). The ends were cut back, 0 bases at V and 4 bases at J, with 9 bases in the middle.